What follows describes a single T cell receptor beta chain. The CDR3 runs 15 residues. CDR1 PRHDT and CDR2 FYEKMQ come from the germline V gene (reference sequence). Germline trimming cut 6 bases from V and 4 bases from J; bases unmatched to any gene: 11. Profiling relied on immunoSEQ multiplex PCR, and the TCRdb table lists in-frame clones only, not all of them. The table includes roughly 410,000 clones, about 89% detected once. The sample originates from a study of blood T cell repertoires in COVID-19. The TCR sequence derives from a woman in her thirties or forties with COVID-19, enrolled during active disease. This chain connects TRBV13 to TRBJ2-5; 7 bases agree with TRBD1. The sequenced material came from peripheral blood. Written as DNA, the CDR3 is TGTGCCAGCAGTGTGGGGACAGCCGGTGGAGAGACCCAGTACTTC. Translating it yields CASSVGTAGGETQYF. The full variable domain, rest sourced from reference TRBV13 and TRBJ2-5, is AAGVIQSPRHLIKEKRETATLKCYPIPRHDTVYWYQQGPGQDPQFLISFYEKMQSDKGSIPDRFSAQQFSDYHSELNMSSLELGDSALYFCASSVGTAGGETQYFGPGTRLLVL.